This T cell receptor (beta chain) was found in a study of CD8+CD57+ T cells in acquired aplastic anemia. Study in general: Sorted cells (CD4+ and CD8+) yielded DNA amounts that averaged approximately 3.2 ug. Study-level points and caveats: Around 27 sequences, all CD8+ CDR3, were shared between patients and controls.

Patients chosen for sequencing had CD8+CD57+ cells that had expanded, as shown by flow cytometry. There were no patients without severe acquired aplastic anemia. Untreated patients provided the blood samples, with no therapy given before sampling. The V end lost 5 bases, the J end lost 3 bases, and 11 bases lay between the germline ends. The CDR3 is 13 amino acids. Germline lookup yields CDR1 DFQATT and CDR2 SNEGSKA (reference sequence). For CDR3 and TCR beta VDJ profiling, genomic DNA was the template used. In TCRdb, the reads were re-called with MiXCR into one record per CDR3 protein. The table lists hundreds of thousands of distinct CDR3 sequences, approximately 32% of them singletons. This clonotype was counted at least ten times. Its specificity is not known.

The sequenced sample consisted of sorted CD4+, CD8+, or CD8+CD57+ T cells (not recorded which) from PBMCs. The J gene is TRBJ1-5, the V gene TRBV20-1; D not resolved. The clonotype was recovered from a human donor with aplastic anemia. The CDR3 loop is CSALPGANQPQHF. The CDR3 region has the DNA TGCAGTGCTCTTCCGGGAGCCAATCAGCCCCAGCATTTT.